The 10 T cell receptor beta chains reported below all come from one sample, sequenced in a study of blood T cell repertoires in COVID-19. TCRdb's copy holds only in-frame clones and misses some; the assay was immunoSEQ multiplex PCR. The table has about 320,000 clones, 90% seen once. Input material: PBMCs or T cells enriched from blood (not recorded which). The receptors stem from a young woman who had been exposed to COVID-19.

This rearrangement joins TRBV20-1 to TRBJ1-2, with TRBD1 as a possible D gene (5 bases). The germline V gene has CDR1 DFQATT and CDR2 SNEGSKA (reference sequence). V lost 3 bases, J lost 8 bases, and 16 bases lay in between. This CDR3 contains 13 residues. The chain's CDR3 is CSASSQGRLGYTF. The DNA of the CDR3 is TGCAGTGCTAGTTCCCAGGGTAGACTCGGCTACACCTTC.

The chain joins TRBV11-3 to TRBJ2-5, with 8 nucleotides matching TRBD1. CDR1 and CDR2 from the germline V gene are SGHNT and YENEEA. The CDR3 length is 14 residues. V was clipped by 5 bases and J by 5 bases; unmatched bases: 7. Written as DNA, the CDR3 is TGTGCCAGCAGCCCCCAGACAGGGGCTGAGACCCAGTACTTC. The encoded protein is CASSPQTGAETQYF. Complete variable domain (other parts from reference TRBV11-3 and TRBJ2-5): EAGVVQSPRYKIIEKKQPVAFWCNPISGHNTLYWYLQNLGQGPELLIRYENEEAVDDSQLPKDRFSAERLKGVDSTLKIQPAELGDSAVYLCASSPQTGAETQYFGPGTRLLVL.

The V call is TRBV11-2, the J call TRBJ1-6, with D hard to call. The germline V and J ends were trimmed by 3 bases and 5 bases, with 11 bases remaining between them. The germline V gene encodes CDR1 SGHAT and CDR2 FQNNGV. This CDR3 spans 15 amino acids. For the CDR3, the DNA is TGTGCCAGCAGCTTTAGTTCAGGCAATAATTCACCCCTCCACTTT. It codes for CASSFSSGNNSPLHF. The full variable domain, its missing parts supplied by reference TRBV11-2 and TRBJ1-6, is EAGVAQSPRYKIIEKRQSVAFWCNPISGHATLYWYQQILGQGPKLLIQFQNNGVVDDSQLPKDRFSAERLKGVDSTLKIQPAKLEDSAVYLCASSFSSGNNSPLHFGNGTRLTVT.

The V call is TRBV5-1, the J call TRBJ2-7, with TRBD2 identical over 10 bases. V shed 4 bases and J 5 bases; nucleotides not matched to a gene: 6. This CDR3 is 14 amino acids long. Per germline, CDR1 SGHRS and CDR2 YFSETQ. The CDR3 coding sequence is TGCGCCAGCAGCGGGGGACTAGCGATCAACGAGCAGTACTTC. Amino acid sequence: CASSGGLAINEQYF.

The CDR3 DNA reads as TGCGCCAGCAGCCAAGATCATCGGGGGGTGAACACTGAAGCTTTCTTT. Translation gives CASSQDHRGVNTEAFF. The rearrangement links TRBV4-3 to TRBJ1-1, with D perhaps TRBD1 (5 bases). The V and J ends lost 0 bases and 0 bases respectively, with 11 bases between them. Germline CDR1 and CDR2: LGHNA and YSLEER. This CDR3 region has 16 residues.

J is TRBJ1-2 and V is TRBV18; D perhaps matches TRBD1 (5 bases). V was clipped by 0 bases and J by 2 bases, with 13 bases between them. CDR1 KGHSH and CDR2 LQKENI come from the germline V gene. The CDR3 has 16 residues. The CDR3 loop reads CASSPPKMGPNYGYTF. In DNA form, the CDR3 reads TGTGCCAGCTCACCACCAAAAATGGGGCCGAACTATGGCTACACCTTC.

The CDR3 nucleotides read TGTGCCAGCAGCGTAGGGGCCTCTAACTATGGCTACACCTTC. Translating it yields CASSVGASNYGYTF. The rearrangement links TRBV9 to TRBJ1-2; D not resolved. Deletions cut 0 bases from V and 0 bases from J, with 6 bases between. Germline loops: CDR1 SGDLS, CDR2 YYNGEE. CDR3 length: 14 amino acids.

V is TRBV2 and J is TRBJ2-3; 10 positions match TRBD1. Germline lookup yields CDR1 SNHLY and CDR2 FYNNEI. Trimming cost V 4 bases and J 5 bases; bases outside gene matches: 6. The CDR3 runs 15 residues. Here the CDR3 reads CASSAGTGALDTQYF. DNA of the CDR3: TGTGCCAGCAGTGCCGGGACAGGGGCCTTAGATACGCAGTATTTT.

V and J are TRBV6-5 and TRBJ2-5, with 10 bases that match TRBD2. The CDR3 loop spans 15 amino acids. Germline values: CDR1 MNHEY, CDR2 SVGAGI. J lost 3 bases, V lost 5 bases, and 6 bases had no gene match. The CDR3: CASSLLAGEKETQYF. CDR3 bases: TGTGCCAGCAGTCTCCTAGCGGGGGAGAAAGAGACCCAGTACTTC.

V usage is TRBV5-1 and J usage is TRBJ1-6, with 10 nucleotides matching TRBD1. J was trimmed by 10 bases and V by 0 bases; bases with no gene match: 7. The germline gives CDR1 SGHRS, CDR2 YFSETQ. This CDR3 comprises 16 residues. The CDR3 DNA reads TGCGCCAGCAGCTTGGGACAGGGGGCCTACAGGTCACCCCTCCACTTT. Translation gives CASSLGQGAYRSPLHF.